Listed here is a single T cell receptor beta chain. What it binds is not known. The data are from a study of T cell responses to AZD1222 COVID-19 vaccine. Study details: Both about-4-week and about-12-week second-dose recipients were combined.

The study's findings and limits: Among vaccine-associated CD4 TCRs, coverage spanned spike, with dominance at 160-218 and 743-854. Females outnumbered males among donors, who were mostly white British; clonal diversity was possibly underestimated. Repertoires in all cases were sampled only once the peak T cell response had passed.

The method was immunoSEQ multiplex PCR; TCRdb's version includes in-frame clones alone and lacks a portion of them. The sample consists of some 120,000 clones, about 89% of them appearing once. Deletions cut 3 bases from V and 7 bases from J, with 15 bases between. The CDR3 covers 13 residues. Germline V gene lookup returns CDR1 GTSNPN and CDR2 SVGIG (reference sequence). Specimen: peripheral blood, collected on day 0 of AZD1222 vaccination. This receptor was obtained from an adult in good health. The genes are TRBV30 and TRBJ1-2; D is undetermined. CDR3 coding DNA: TGTGCCTGGAGATTCGGGGTCAAGACTGGCTACACCTTC. Protein: CAWRFGVKTGYTF.